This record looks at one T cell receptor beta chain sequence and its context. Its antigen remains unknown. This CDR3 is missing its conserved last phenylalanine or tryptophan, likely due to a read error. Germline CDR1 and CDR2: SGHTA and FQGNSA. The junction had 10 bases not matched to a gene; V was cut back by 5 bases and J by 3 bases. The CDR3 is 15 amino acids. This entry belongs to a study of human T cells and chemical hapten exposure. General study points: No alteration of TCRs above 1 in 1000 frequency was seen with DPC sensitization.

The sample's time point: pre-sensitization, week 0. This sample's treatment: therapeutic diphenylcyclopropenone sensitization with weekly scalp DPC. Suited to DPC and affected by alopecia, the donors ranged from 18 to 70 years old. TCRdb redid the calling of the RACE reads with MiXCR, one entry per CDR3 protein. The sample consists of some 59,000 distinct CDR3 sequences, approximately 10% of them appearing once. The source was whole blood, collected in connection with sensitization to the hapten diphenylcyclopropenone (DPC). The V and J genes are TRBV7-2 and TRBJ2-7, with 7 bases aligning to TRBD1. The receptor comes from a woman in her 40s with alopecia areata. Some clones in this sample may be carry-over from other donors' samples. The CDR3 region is CASSPGTAVVYEQYL. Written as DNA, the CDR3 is TGTGCCAGCAGCCCAGGGACAGCGGTCGTCTACGAGCAGTACTTA.